This T cell receptor (beta chain) is drawn from a study of blood T cells in healthy people across ages. Then a second PCR, running roughly 7 to 12 cycles, was carried out with a sample-barcoded 5' primer and a J-beta primer mix. A single record per CDR3 protein comes from TCRdb applying MiXCR to the 5' RACE reads. The top ten clones hold roughly 13% of a sample with approximately 800,000 distinct CDR3 sequences, around 34% of them seen once. Deletions cut 4 bases from V and 4 bases from J, with 13 bases between. Germline V gene data show CDR1 as PRHDT and CDR2 as FYEKMQ (reference sequence). The CDR3 has 14 residues.

J is TRBJ2-5 and V is TRBV13; possible D gene TRBD2, 5 bases. This TCR derives from a man between 18 and 35 years old in good health. Sequences were obtained from blood. The CDR3 DNA reads as TGTGCCAGCAGCTCCCCTAAAGGGAGAGAGACCCAGTACTTC. Protein sequence: CASSSPKGRETQYF. Looking up the rest from reference TRBV13 and TRBJ2-5 gives the full variable domain: AAGVIQSPRHLIKEKRETATLKCYPIPRHDTVYWYQQGPGQDPQFLISFYEKMQSDKGSIPDRFSAQQFSDYHSELNMSSLELGDSALYFCASSSPKGRETQYFGPGTRLLVL.